What follows is one T cell receptor (beta chain) and its context. This CDR3 is 15 amino acids long. V shed 7 bases and J 4 bases; nucleotides not matched to a gene: 11. Germline V gene data show CDR1 as SGHRS and CDR2 as YFSETQ. The data are from a study of blood T cell repertoires in COVID-19. Background on the study: T cells, B-cell-depleted T cells, or PBMCs provided the cDNA or gDNA that served as material.

Participants spanned ages about 18 to 90 years and resided in over 20 US areas. Participants reported their clinical history, and cohort assignment relied on those reports. Recovered status applied to Cohort 3 donors who had two consecutive negative PCRs. It also applied to those with clearance or with symptom resolution. Sequencing was performed with immunoSEQ multiplex PCR; in TCRdb, only in-frame clones are kept and a portion is missing. The sample carries roughly 180,000 clones, roughly 83% recorded once. The chain recombines TRBV5-1 with TRBJ2-1, with TRBD1 identical over 7 bases. This TCR came from a woman aged 60-75 years who had recovered from COVID-19. The sequenced material came from PBMCs or T cells enriched from blood (not recorded which). The CDR3 loop is CASGLDRAPYNEQFF. The CDR3 DNA reads as TGCGCCAGCGGCCTTGACAGGGCACCTTACAATGAGCAGTTCTTC.